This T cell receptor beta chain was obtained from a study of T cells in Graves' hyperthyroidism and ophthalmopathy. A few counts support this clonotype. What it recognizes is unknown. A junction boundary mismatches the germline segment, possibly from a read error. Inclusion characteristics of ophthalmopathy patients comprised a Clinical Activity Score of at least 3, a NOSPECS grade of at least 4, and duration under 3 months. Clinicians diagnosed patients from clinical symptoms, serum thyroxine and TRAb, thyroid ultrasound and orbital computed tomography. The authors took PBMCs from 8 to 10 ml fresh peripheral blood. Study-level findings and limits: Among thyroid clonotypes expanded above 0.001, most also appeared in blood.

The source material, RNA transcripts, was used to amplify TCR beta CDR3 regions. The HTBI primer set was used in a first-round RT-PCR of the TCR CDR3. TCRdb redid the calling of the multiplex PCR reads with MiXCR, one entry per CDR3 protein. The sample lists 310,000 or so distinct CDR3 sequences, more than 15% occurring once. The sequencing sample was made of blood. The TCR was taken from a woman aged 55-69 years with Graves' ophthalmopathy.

CDR3 protein: CATSRDYKALNF. The CDR3 DNA is TGTGCCACCAGCAGAGATTACAAGGCCCTCAACTTC. This rearrangement joins TRBV15 to TRBJ2-5; D not resolved. Per the germline V gene, CDR1 is LNHNV and CDR2 is YYDKDF (reference sequence). This CDR3 region has 12 residues.